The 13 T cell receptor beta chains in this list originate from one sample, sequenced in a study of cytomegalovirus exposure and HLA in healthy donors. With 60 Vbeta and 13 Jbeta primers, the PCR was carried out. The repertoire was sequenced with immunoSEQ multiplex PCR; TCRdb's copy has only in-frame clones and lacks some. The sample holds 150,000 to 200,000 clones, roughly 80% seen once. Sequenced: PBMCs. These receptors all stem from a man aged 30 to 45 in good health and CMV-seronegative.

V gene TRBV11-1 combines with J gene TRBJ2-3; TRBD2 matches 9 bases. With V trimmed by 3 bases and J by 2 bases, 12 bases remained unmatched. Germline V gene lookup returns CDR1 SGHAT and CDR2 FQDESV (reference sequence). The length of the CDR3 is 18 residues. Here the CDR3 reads CASSLRMASGEVTDTQYF. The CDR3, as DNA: TGTGCCAGCAGCTTGAGAATGGCTAGCGGGGAGGTCACAGATACGCAGTATTTT.

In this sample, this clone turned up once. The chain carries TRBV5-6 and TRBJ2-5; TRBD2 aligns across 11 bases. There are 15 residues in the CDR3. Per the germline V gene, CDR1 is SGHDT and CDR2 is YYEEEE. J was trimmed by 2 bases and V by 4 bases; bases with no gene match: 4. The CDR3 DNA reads TGTGCCAGCAGCGGGACTAGCGGCAGTCAAGAGACCCAGTACTTC. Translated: CASSGTSGSQETQYF.

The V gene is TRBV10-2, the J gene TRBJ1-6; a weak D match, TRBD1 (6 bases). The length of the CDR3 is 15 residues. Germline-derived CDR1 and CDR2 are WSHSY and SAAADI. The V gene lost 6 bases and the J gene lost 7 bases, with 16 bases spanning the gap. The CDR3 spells CASRQGVGRNSPLHF. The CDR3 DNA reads TGCGCCAGCAGACAGGGTGTCGGCCGAAATTCACCCCTCCACTTT.

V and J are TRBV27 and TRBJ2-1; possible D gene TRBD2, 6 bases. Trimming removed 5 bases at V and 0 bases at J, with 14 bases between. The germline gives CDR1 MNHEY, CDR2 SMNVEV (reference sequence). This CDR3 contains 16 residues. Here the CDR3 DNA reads TGTGCCAGCAGTCCCCCCGCGGGGCCCTCCTACAATGAGCAGTTCTTC. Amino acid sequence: CASSPPAGPSYNEQFF.

The CDR3 region has the DNA TGTGCCAGCAGCCTCGGACTAGCGGGAGTAAAGGAGACCCAGTACTTC. Translating gives CASSLGLAGVKETQYF. The V and J genes are TRBV5-8 and TRBJ2-5; the match to TRBD2 covers 13 bases. The CDR3 length is 16 residues. V lost 4 bases and J lost 5; bases outside the gene matches: 8. The germline CDR1 and CDR2 sequences are SGHTS and YDEGEE.

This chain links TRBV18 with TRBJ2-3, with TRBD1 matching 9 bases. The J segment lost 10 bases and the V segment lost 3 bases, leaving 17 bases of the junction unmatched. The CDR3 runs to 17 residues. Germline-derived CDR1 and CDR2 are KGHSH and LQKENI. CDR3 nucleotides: TGTGCCAGCTCACCCAAACTCCGGACAGGGGCCTCAGTAGCGCAGTATTTT. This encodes CASSPKLRTGASVAQYF.

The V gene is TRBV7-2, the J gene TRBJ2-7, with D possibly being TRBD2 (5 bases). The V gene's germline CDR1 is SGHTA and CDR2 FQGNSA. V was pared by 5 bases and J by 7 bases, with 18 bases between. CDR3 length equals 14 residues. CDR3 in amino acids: CASSPLSGVGEQYF. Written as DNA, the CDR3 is TGTGCCAGCAGCCCCTTGTCCGGGGTTGGGGAGCAGTACTTC. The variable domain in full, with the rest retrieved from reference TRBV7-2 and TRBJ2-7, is GAGVSQSPSNKVTEKGKDVELRCDPISGHTALYWYRQSLGQGLEFLIYFQGNSAPDKSGLPSDRFSAERTGGSVSTLTIQRTQQEDSAVYLCASSPLSGVGEQYFGPGTRLTVT.

CDR3 bases: TGTGCCAGCAGTGAACTAGCTGGGGCCAACGTCCTGACTTTC. Its protein product is CASSELAGANVLTF. The J gene is TRBJ2-6, the V gene TRBV6-1; unclear D gene. CDR1 is MNHNS, CDR2 SASEGT, per germline. CDR3 size: 14 residues. V lost 2 bases, J lost 2 bases, and 4 bases lay in between.

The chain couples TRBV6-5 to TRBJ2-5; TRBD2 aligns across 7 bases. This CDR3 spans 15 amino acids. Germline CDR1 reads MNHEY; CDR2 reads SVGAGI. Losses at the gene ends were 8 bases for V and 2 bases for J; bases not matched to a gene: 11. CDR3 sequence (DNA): TGTGCCAGCTCCAAGACGGGGGGAAGACAAGAGACCCAGTACTTC. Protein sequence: CASSKTGGRQETQYF.

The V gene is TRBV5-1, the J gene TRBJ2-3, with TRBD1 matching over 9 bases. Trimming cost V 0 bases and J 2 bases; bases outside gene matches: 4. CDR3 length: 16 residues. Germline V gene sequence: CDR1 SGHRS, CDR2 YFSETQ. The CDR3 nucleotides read TGCGCCAGCAGCTTGGGAGACAGGGGGTACACAGATACGCAGTATTTT. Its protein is CASSLGDRGYTDTQYF.

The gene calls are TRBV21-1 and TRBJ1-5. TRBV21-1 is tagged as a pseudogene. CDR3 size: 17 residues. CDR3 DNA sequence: TGTGCCAGCAGCAAAGTGCGTCGGGATTATAGCAATCAGCCCCAGCATTTT. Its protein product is CASSKVRRDYSNQPQHF.

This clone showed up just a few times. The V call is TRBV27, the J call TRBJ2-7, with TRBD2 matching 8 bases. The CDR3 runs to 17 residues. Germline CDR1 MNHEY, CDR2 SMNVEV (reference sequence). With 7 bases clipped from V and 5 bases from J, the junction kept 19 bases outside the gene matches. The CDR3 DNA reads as TGTGCCAGCACCACCTGGAGCGGGAGCCCAAACTATGACGAGCAGTACTTC. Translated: CASTTWSGSPNYDEQYF.

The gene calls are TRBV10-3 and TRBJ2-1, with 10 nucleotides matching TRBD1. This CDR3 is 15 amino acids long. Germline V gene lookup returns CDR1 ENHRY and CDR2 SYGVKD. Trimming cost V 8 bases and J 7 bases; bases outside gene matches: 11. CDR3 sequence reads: CAILPTGGARNEQFF. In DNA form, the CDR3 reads TGTGCCATCCTTCCGACAGGGGGCGCTCGTAATGAGCAGTTCTTC.